Detailed here is one TCR beta chain. The record originates from a study of blood T cell repertoires in COVID-19. Study context: PBMCs, B-cell-depleted T cells, or T cells were the source of the cDNA or gDNA that made up the material.

Trimming cost V 10 bases and J 0 bases, with 10 bases left between them. CDR1 ENHRY and CDR2 SYGVKD come from the germline V gene. There are 13 residues in the CDR3. Per the authors' pipeline: Reference gene primers were amplified, and this amplification served to estimate nucleated cell counts. Some clones are missing from TCRdb's copy, which holds only in-frame ones; the method was immunoSEQ multiplex PCR. The D gene and trimming were derived from the DNA, and the V and J assignments and clone size from that table. The table lists 180,000 or so clones, around 87% of them singletons. The chain links TRBV10-3 to TRBJ1-5; weak D call: TRBD1 (6 bases). This receptor was taken from a man between 18 and 29 years old with acute or convalescent COVID-19. The specimen sequenced was peripheral blood. The CDR3, as DNA: TGTGCCACGACAGGTAATAGCAATCAGCCCCAGCATTTT. This sequence encodes CATTGNSNQPQHF.